Presented here are 11 T cell receptor beta chains from one specimen sequenced in a study of T cells in Graves' hyperthyroidism and ophthalmopathy. Using RNA transcripts as the source, TCR beta CDR3 regions were amplified. The HTBI set primed first-round TCR CDR3 RT-PCR. TCRdb reprocessed the multiplex PCR reads via MiXCR and lists one record per CDR3 protein. The repertoire holds hundreds of thousands of distinct CDR3 sequences, with under 20% as singletons. Material: blood. The receptors stem from a woman in her 30s with Graves' hyperthyroidism.

The chain recombines TRBV5-1 with TRBJ2-5; D gene unclear. Trimming took off 2 bases at V and 3 bases at J, with 5 bases between the two ends. The CDR3 has 12 residues. Germline V gene lookup returns CDR1 SGHRS and CDR2 YFSETQ. CDR3 residues: CASSFDEETQYF. DNA of the CDR3: TGCGCCAGCAGCTTTGACGAAGAGACCCAGTACTTC.

The table lists this clonotype with a few counts. The chain uses TRBV5-1 and TRBJ2-2; 12 bases are a match to TRBD2. Losses at the gene ends were 2 bases for V and 4 bases for J; bases not matched to a gene: 15. Germline V CDR1 and CDR2: SGHRS, YFSETQ. CDR3 length equals 20 residues. The CDR3 spells CASSFTMRKTSGRLTGELFF. Written as DNA, the CDR3 is TGCGCCAGCAGCTTTACAATGCGTAAGACTAGCGGGAGACTCACCGGGGAGCTGTTTTTT. The whole variable domain, remainder taken from reference TRBV5-1 and TRBJ2-2, is KAGVTQTPRYLIKTRGQQVTLSCSPISGHRSVSWYQQTPGQGLQFLFEYFSETQRNKGNFPGRFSGRQFSNSRSEMNVSTLELGDSALYLCASSFTMRKTSGRLTGELFFGEGSRLTVL.

In this sample, this clonotype turned up once. The chain combines TRBV10-1 with TRBJ2-1, with 8 nucleotides matching TRBD1. Germline loops: CDR1 WNHNN, CDR2 SYGVQD (reference sequence). This CDR3 contains 15 residues. Germline trimming cut 4 bases from V and 4 bases from J; bases unmatched to any gene: 6. The CDR3, as DNA: TGCGCCAGCAGTGGACAGGGGCAATTTTACAATGAGCAGTTCTTC. This encodes CASSGQGQFYNEQFF.

This clonotype was seen many times. This rearrangement joins TRBV28 to TRBJ2-7, with 8 bases that match TRBD2. In germline, CDR1 is MDHEN, CDR2 SYDVKM. The V gene end was trimmed by 6 bases and the J gene end by 5 bases; junction bases not matched to a gene: 12. This CDR3 region has 15 residues. For the CDR3, the DNA is TGTGCCAGCAGCCTTCCCGGGACTAGACCCCACGAGCAGTACTTC. It yields the protein CASSLPGTRPHEQYF.

The chain employs TRBV29-1 and TRBJ2-2; D remains unclear. Germline V gene sequence: CDR1 SQVTM, CDR2 ANQGSEA. There are 12 residues in the CDR3. V lost 6 bases to trimming and J lost 7 bases, with 12 bases between them. This CDR3 is CSVGRYNGELFF. In DNA, the CDR3 is TGCAGCGTAGGCCGGTATAACGGGGAGCTGTTTTTT.

In its sample, this clonotype was seen a few times. The J gene is TRBJ2-1, the V gene TRBV11-2; 9 positions agree with TRBD1. The CDR3 loop spans 14 amino acids. After removal of 4 bases from V and 7 bases from J, the junction contained 5 bases not matched to a gene. Germline CDR1 reads SGHAT; CDR2 reads FQNNGV. The CDR3: CASSSQGAGNEQFF. Written as DNA, the CDR3 is TGTGCCAGCAGCTCACAGGGGGCAGGGAATGAGCAGTTCTTC.

This clonotype was seen repeatedly, ten times or more. The chain uses TRBV7-2 and TRBJ2-1, with D perhaps being TRBD1 or TRBD2 (5 bases each). Deletions cut 0 bases from V and 0 bases from J, with 12 bases between. This CDR3 contains 17 residues. Germline V gives CDR1 SGHTA, CDR2 FQGNSA. The CDR3 loop is CASSLAPWGSSYNEQFF. CDR3 bases: TGTGCCAGCAGCTTAGCCCCATGGGGGAGCTCCTACAATGAGCAGTTCTTC.

This clonotype was counted many times. The V call is TRBV11-2, the J call TRBJ2-7, with unresolved D. From germline, CDR1 is SGHAT and CDR2 FQNNGV. Trimming cost V 1 base and J 2 bases, with 6 bases left between them. The CDR3 consists of 13 residues. The DNA of the CDR3 is TGTGCCAGCAGCTTAGGCGTAGCCTACGAGCAGTACTTC. Translated: CASSLGVAYEQYF.

This clonotype was counted many times. The chain combines TRBV18 with TRBJ1-1; D perhaps matches TRBD1 (5 bases). The V gene's germline CDR1 is KGHSH and CDR2 LQKENI. The CDR3 runs to 13 residues. Trimming took off 6 bases at V and 3 bases at J, with 11 bases between the two ends. The CDR3 coding sequence is TGTGCCAGCTCCTCAGACAGCTACACTGAAGCTTTCTTT. Its protein is CASSSDSYTEAFF.

The table lists this clonotype with many counts. The rearrangement links TRBV28 to TRBJ1-1; TRBD1 might be the D (5 bases). Germline V CDR1 and CDR2: MDHEN, SYDVKM. The CDR3 runs to 16 residues. V lost 7 bases and J lost 1, with 19 bases in between. CDR3 residues: CASIKRPGHENTEAFF. The DNA for the CDR3 is TGTGCCAGCATCAAACGCCCCGGACACGAGAACACTGAAGCTTTCTTT.

Details on this clonotype: This may be a read error: a much more frequent sequence differs by one nucleotide. The chain has TRBV7-3 and TRBJ2-5; 10 positions agree with TRBD2. Germline-derived CDR1 and CDR2 are SGHTA and FQGTGA. This CDR3 has 15 residues. CDR3 nucleotides: TGTGCCAGCAGCTTATCTAGCGGGAGTGTAGAGACCCGGTACTTC. Its translation is CASSLSSGSVETRYF.